The T cell receptor beta chain under discussion was sequenced for a study of blood T cell repertoires in COVID-19. Only in-frame clones appear in the TCRdb table, and some are missing; sequencing was by immunoSEQ multiplex PCR. The sample has under 450,000 clones, approximately 90% seen once. Sequences were obtained from PBMCs or T cells enriched from blood (not recorded which). The clonotype comes from a woman aged 40 to 50 who had been exposed to COVID-19.

The CDR3 spells CASSQVGVLARTQFF. Here the CDR3 DNA reads TGTGCCAGCAGTCAGGTGGGGGTACTAGCGCGGACGCAGTTCTTC. The chain couples TRBV6-2 or TRBV6-3 to TRBJ2-1, with TRBD2 matching over 7 bases. Looked up from germline, CDR1 is MNHEY and CDR2 is SVGEGT. The junction had 16 bases not matched to a gene; V was cut back by 5 bases and J by 12 bases. The CDR3 consists of 15 residues.